A selection of T cell receptor beta chains follows, all from one sample in a study of T cell clones after liver transplantation. The protocol was immunoSEQ multiplex PCR, while the TCRdb copy is restricted to in-frame clones and leaves out a portion. The top ten hold 2% to 3% of the sample, which has about 72,000 clones, 90% seen once. This material consisted of CD4+ T cells from blood, taken before liver transplant. The receptors derive from a human donor who received a liver transplant. Both conserved end residues are part of each CDR3. Each record gives: J gene, clone size, D gene, V gene, CDR3 DNA, CDR3 protein. D genes are given only for firm matches. The size field is filled for only some rows; it gives once, few, many or a size class.

>TRBJ2-7|NA|TRBD2|TRBV2
TGTGCCAGCAGTGCGGGACTAGCGGGAGGGAGGGAGCAGTACTTC
CASSAGLAGGREQYF
>TRBJ1-2|NA|NA|TRBV11-2
TGTGCCAGCAGCTTAAGGTCGGGGAACTATGGCTACACCTTC
CASSLRSGNYGYTF
>TRBJ1-2|NA|NA|TRBV15
TGTGCCACCAGCAGAGATAAGGGACCGTCCTATGGCTACACCTTC
CATSRDKGPSYGYTF
>TRBJ2-7|NA|NA|TRBV5-6
TGTGCCAGCAGCTTATCTACCGGGACATATCACTACGAGCAGTACTTC
CASSLSTGTYHYEQYF
>TRBJ2-2|NA|NA|TRBV11-3
TGTGCCAGCAGCTTAGGGGGGACCACCGGGGAGCTGTTTTTT
CASSLGGTTGELFF
>TRBJ2-1|NA|NA|TRBV18
TGTGCCAGCTCACAGAGCCGAGGGACCGGGACGCACAATGAGCAGTTCTTC
CASSQSRGTGTHNEQFF
>TRBJ2-3|NA|NA|TRBV28
TGTGCCAGTACGGGGAGTACGCAGTATTTT
CASTGSTQYF
>TRBJ2-7|NA|NA|TRBV15
TGTGCCACCAGCAGAGATCGATCGCTAGCCCACCAGGGCGAGCAGTACTTC
CATSRDRSLAHQGEQYF
>TRBJ2-2|NA|NA|TRBV5-4
TGTGCCAGCAGCTCGGAGGTCGCGAACACCGGGGAGCTGTTTTTT
CASSSEVANTGELFF
>TRBJ1-5|NA|TRBD1|TRBV11-2
TGTGCCAGCAGCTTATCTGGGACAGGGCAACAGCCCCAGCATTTT
CASSLSGTGQQPQHF
>TRBJ1-3|once|NA|TRBV5-4
TGTGCCAACGGCTTGAGAAGTCTGCTCTCTGGAAACACCATATATTTT
CANGLRSLLSGNTIYF
>TRBJ1-3|once|NA|TRBV18
TGTGCCAGCTCACCCAAGGACTGGATTGGAAACACCATATATTTT
CASSPKDWIGNTIYF
>TRBJ1-1|NA|NA|TRBV11-2
TGTGCCAGCAGCTTAGGACAGGATATGAACACTGAAGCTTTCTTT
CASSLGQDMNTEAFF
>TRBJ1-3|NA|NA|TRBV6-5
TGTGCCACCCAAGGAGAGGGAAACACCATATATTTT
CATQGEGNTIYF
>TRBJ2-4|once|NA|TRBV18
TGTGCCAGCTCACCCCCCGGATCTGCCAAAAACATTCAGTACTTC
CASSPPGSAKNIQYF
>TRBJ2-2|NA|TRBD1|TRBV13
TGTGCCAGCAGCAGCAGAGACAGGGGCCCCCGGGACGGGGAGCTGTTTTTT
CASSSRDRGPRDGELFF
>TRBJ2-5|NA|TRBD2|TRBV5-6
TGTGCCAGCAGCGAAGGACTAGCGGGATTGATCCAGTACTTC
CASSEGLAGLIQYF
>TRBJ1-2|once|NA|TRBV7-9
TGTGCCAGCAGCCAAGGCGCGGGATACGGCTACACCTTC
CASSQGAGYGYTF
>TRBJ2-2|NA|NA|TRBV18
TGTGCCAGCTCACTTAAAAAGGGATCCGGGGAGCTGTTTTTT
CASSLKKGSGELFF
>TRBJ2-5|NA|NA|TRBV5-1
TGCGCCAGCAGCCCCGGATCCGGGGAGACCCAGTACTTC
CASSPGSGETQYF
>TRBJ1-5|NA|NA|TRBV21-1
TGTGCCAGGTTACAGGGGATCAATCAGCCCCAGCATTTT
CARLQGINQPQHF
>TRBJ2-5|NA|TRBD1|TRBV7-7
TGTGCCAGCAGCTTAGTGGCGGGACAGGGAGGGGAGACCCAGTACTTC
CASSLVAGQGGETQYF
>TRBJ1-1|NA|TRBD1|TRBV5-1
TGCGCCAGCAGCTTAAACAGGGGGGGAAACACTGAAGCTTTCTTT
CASSLNRGGNTEAFF
>TRBJ1-1|NA|NA|TRBV2
TGTGCCAGCAGAGGGGACACTCAGGACACTGAAGCTTTCTTT
CASRGDTQDTEAFF
>TRBJ1-1|NA|NA|TRBV5-5
TGTGCCAGCAGCTTGAGCCCCGGGATGAACACTGAAGCTTTCTTT
CASSLSPGMNTEAFF
>TRBJ2-5|NA|NA|TRBV7-8
TGTGCCAGCACCGATCTAGAGACCCAGTACTTC
CASTDLETQYF
>TRBJ2-7|NA|NA|TRBV19
TGTGCCAGTAGTATCCTCCCCGGTAGCGGATCATACGAGCAGTACTTC
CASSILPGSGSYEQYF
>TRBJ2-4|NA|NA|TRBV19
TGTGCCAGTAGTTCACGACAGGCCGGGCCGAGCTTC
CASSSRQAGPSF
>TRBJ2-5|NA|TRBD1|TRBV5-1
TGCGCCAGCAGCGCTACCGGACAGGGCCAAGAGACCCAGTACTTC
CASSATGQGQETQYF
>TRBJ1-4|NA|NA|TRBV5-4
TGTGCCAGCAGCTTGGCTTCTGGCGGATCTAATGAAAAACTGTTTTTT
CASSLASGGSNEKLFF
>TRBJ1-2|NA|NA|TRBV28
TGTGCCAGCAGATACAGGGATGGCTACACCTTC
CASRYRDGYTF
>TRBJ2-7|NA|NA|TRBV27
TGTGCCAGCAGGGGGCAGGGGCGCAGTTACGAGCAGTACTTC
CASRGQGRSYEQYF
>TRBJ1-4|NA|NA|TRBV6-1
TGTGCCAGCACCGAGTATTGGGAGAGGGATGAAAAACTGTTTTTT
CASTEYWERDEKLFF
>TRBJ1-1|NA|NA|TRBV7-9
TGTGCCAGCAGCCCTGACACTGAAGCTTTCTTT
CASSPDTEAFF
>TRBJ2-5|NA|TRBD2|TRBV7-9
TGTGCCAGCAGCTCCCAGCTTACGGGACTAGCGGGATCTGAGACCCAGTACTTC
CASSSQLTGLAGSETQYF
>TRBJ2-7|few|TRBD1|TRBV28
TGTGCCAGCAGTTCCCACGATACAGGGGATTGGTCCTACGAGCAGTACTTC
CASSSHDTGDWSYEQYF
>TRBJ2-7|NA|NA|TRBV4-2
TGTGCCAGCAGCCCCCGGCTAGAATCTTACGAGCAGTACTTC
CASSPRLESYEQYF
>TRBJ2-4|NA|NA|TRBV6-1
TGTGCCAGCAGTGAAGCGGAAATGACCAAAAACATTCAGTACTTC
CASSEAEMTKNIQYF
>TRBJ2-5|NA|TRBD2|TRBV18
TGTGCCAGCTCACCCTTTACAATGGCAGTGACTAGCGGTCAAGAGACCCAGTACTTC
CASSPFTMAVTSGQETQYF
>TRBJ2-1|once|TRBD2|TRBV7-6
TGTGCCAGCAGCTCCACGTTACTAGCGGGAGACTACAATGAGCAGTTCTTC
CASSSTLLAGDYNEQFF
>TRBJ2-1|NA|NA|TRBV19
TGTGCCAGTAGTACTGCGGACAGCTACAATGAGCAGTTCTTC
CASSTADSYNEQFF
>TRBJ2-4|NA|NA|TRBV5-1
TGCGCCAGCAGTCCCGACAGCCGAGTAGCCAAAAACATTCAGTACTTC
CASSPDSRVAKNIQYF
>TRBJ2-5|once|NA|TRBV7-7
TGTGCCAGCAGCTTAGTCCACGGGCAAGAGACCCAGTACTTC
CASSLVHGQETQYF
>TRBJ2-1|NA|TRBD2|TRBV6-6
TGTGCCAGCATCTCGGGACTAGCGGAATACAATGAGCAGTTCTTC
CASISGLAEYNEQFF
>TRBJ2-3|once|TRBD2|TRBV9
TGTGCCAGCAGCGTATTGGGACTAGCGGGAGTCCCAGATACGCAGTATTTT
CASSVLGLAGVPDTQYF
>TRBJ2-7|NA|TRBD2|TRBV5-4
TGTGCCAGCGAAGCTTACGCGGGCGGGAGCTCCTACGAGCAGTACTTC
CASEAYAGGSSYEQYF
>TRBJ2-3|NA|NA|TRBV7-8
TGTGCCAGCAGCTTACAAAGCACAGATACGCAGTATTTT
CASSLQSTDTQYF
>TRBJ2-7|NA|TRBD1|TRBV10-3
TGTGCCATCAGTGAGCCGGGACAGGGGGCGGATGAGCAGTACTTC
CAISEPGQGADEQYF
>TRBJ1-3|NA|NA|TRBV9
TGTGCCAGCAGCGTAGAAAGCTCTGGAAACACCATATATTTT
CASSVESSGNTIYF
>TRBJ1-3|NA|TRBD1|TRBV5-1
TGCGCCAGCACCAGGGGGCCAGGAAACACCATATATTTT
CASTRGPGNTIYF
>TRBJ2-7|NA|NA|TRBV6-5
TGTGCCAGCAGTTATTCGGGGCGGATAGCCTACGAGCAGTACTTC
CASSYSGRIAYEQYF
>TRBJ2-1|NA|TRBD2|TRBV6-5
TGTGCCAGCAGTTACACCGGGACTAGCGCTTACAATGAGCAGTTCTTC
CASSYTGTSAYNEQFF